Detailed here is one TCR beta chain. The table came from immunoSEQ multiplex PCR; TCRdb's copy has only in-frame clones and leaves some out. Found here are about a million clones, around three quarters of them singletons; the top ten hold 0.85% to 1%. The data stem from a study of shared clonotypes between healthy human individuals. Study as a whole: Donors consisted of two women and a few men between 18 and 49.

The germline V gene encodes CDR1 MDHEN and CDR2 SYDVKM. Germline trimming cut 3 bases from V and 7 bases from J; bases unmatched to any gene: 2. The CDR3 contains 13 residues. Sequenced input: memory CD4+ T cells from PBMCs. Indicated subset: CD45RA-negative fraction. The chain carries TRBV28 and TRBJ2-1; TRBD2 agrees at 8 bases. The sequence derives from a man between 18 and 35 years old in good health. Some clones in this sample may be carry-over from other donors' samples. The CDR3 loop reads CASSFSGRNEQFF. The CDR3 bases are TGTGCCAGCAGTTTCAGCGGGAGAAATGAGCAGTTCTTC.